The 28 T cell receptor beta chains given below trace back to one sample, sequenced in a study of T cells in Graves' hyperthyroidism and ophthalmopathy. What was amplified from RNA transcripts were TCR beta CDR3 regions. Initially, a first-round RT-PCR of the TCR CDR3 employed the HTBI primer set. TCRdb used MiXCR to reprocess the multiplex PCR reads, holding one entry per CDR3 protein. This sample has approximately 210,000 distinct CDR3 sequences, with 17% found just once. The sequenced sample was blood. Receptors were obtained from a man in his fifties with Graves' hyperthyroidism.

This clonotype has a count of ten or more. The J gene is TRBJ2-7, the V gene TRBV11-3; D unresolved. The CDR3 consists of 14 residues. Per germline, CDR1 SGHNT and CDR2 YENEEA. V gave up 1 base and J gave up 0 bases, with 7 bases separating them. The CDR3 DNA reads TGTGCCAGCAGCTTAGGCGAGGACTCCTACGAGCAGTACTTC. Translation: CASSLGEDSYEQYF.

This rearrangement joins TRBV20-1 to TRBJ2-7; 7 bases fit TRBD1. The CDR3 runs 14 residues. V trimming: 7 bases; J trimming: 3 bases; junction bases outside the gene matches: 12. Germline values: CDR1 DFQATT, CDR2 SNEGSKA (reference sequence). CDR3 protein: CSGATLTGNYEQYF. The CDR3 coding sequence is TGCAGTGGCGCGACCCTGACAGGGAACTACGAGCAGTACTTC.

The rearrangement uses TRBV15 and TRBJ2-5; no firm D call. Germline-derived CDR1 and CDR2 are LNHNV and YYDKDF (reference sequence). V was pared by 0 bases and J by 5 bases, with 13 bases between. This CDR3 spans 15 amino acids. The CDR3 reads CATSRDGQSRETQYF. The CDR3 nucleotides are TGTGCCACCAGCAGAGATGGCCAGAGTAGGGAGACCCAGTACTTC.

This clonotype was picked up a small number of times. This rearrangement joins TRBV9 to TRBJ2-7; D unclear. The germline V and J ends were trimmed by 0 bases and 1 base, with 8 bases remaining between them. The V gene's germline CDR1 is SGDLS and CDR2 YYNGEE. This CDR3 has 14 amino acids. The DNA for the CDR3 is TGTGCCAGCAGCGTAGCGGCCACTTCCTACGAGCAGTACTTC. This encodes CASSVAATSYEQYF.

In its sample, this clonotype was seen a few times. The genes are TRBV27 and TRBJ2-6; no clear D. This CDR3 spans 17 amino acids. V gave up 5 bases and J gave up 1 base, with 15 bases separating them. Germline V gives CDR1 MNHEY, CDR2 SMNVEV (reference sequence). CDR3 DNA: TGTGCCAGCAGTCCACTTAGGTCCGGGTCTGGGGCCAACGTCCTGACTTTC. Protein product: CASSPLRSGSGANVLTF.

This clonotype was recorded at least ten times. This chain links TRBV5-1 with TRBJ1-1; D call uncertain. Per germline, CDR1 SGHRS and CDR2 YFSETQ. The CDR3 extends over 14 amino acids. V lost 4 bases and J lost 0, with 10 bases in between. The CDR3: CASSSLQMNTEAFF. DNA of the CDR3: TGCGCCAGCAGCAGCTTACAGATGAACACTGAAGCTTTCTTT.

Many counts were recorded for this clonotype. The chain couples TRBV12-3 or TRBV12-4 to TRBJ2-7; TRBD2 might be the D (6 bases). The CDR3 runs to 14 residues. V lost 7 bases and J 1 base, leaving 14 bases between the germline ends. CDR3 residues: CASTTGGPSYEQYF. The CDR3 DNA sequence: TGTGCCAGCACCACTGGAGGGCCTTCCTACGAGCAGTACTTC.

A few counts support this clonotype. A read error may explain this, as a much larger clone is one base away. The rearrangement joins TRBV6-5 to TRBJ2-1; D gene ambiguous. V gave up 4 bases and J gave up 5 bases, with 3 bases separating them. CDR1 MNHEY and CDR2 SVGAGI come from the germline V gene. The CDR3 spans 11 residues. As DNA, the CDR3 is TGTGCCAGCAGTTTCAACAATGAGCAGTTCTTC. Its protein product is CASSFNNEQFF.

This clonotype was found many times. This chain joins TRBV11-3 and TRBJ2-1, with 9 bases aligning to TRBD1. The CDR3 has 14 residues. V lost 5 bases, J lost 8 bases, and 7 bases stayed unmatched. The V gene's germline CDR1 is SGHNT and CDR2 YENEEA. The chain's CDR3 is CASSLPDRGYEQFF. The CDR3 DNA reads as TGTGCCAGCAGCCTACCAGACAGGGGGTATGAGCAGTTCTTC.

The rearrangement joins TRBV15 to TRBJ2-5, with TRBD2 matching over 11 bases. V trimming: 1 base; J trimming: 5 bases; junction bases outside the gene matches: 6. This CDR3 is 16 amino acids long. Germline V gene lookup returns CDR1 LNHNV and CDR2 YYDKDF (reference sequence). The CDR3 DNA sequence: TGTGCCACCAGCAGAGGTAGCGGGAGGGCGCGGGAGACCCAGTACTTC. Protein sequence: CATSRGSGRARETQYF.

The sample holds a few counts of this clonotype. The germline gene is not matched at one end of the junction; a read error may be the cause. The chain has TRBV7-7 and TRBJ2-2; no firm D call. Germline V CDR1 and CDR2: SSHAT, FNYEAQ (reference sequence). The CDR3 runs to 12 residues. CDR3 nucleotide sequence: TGTGCTAGCACCTCGAACACCGGGGAGCTGTTTTTT. Translated: CASTSNTGELFF.

The chain recombines TRBV4-2 with TRBJ2-1; 11 bases fit TRBD1. The CDR3 contains 15 residues. After removal of 5 bases from V and 9 bases from J, the junction contained 9 bases not matched to a gene. Germline CDR1 is LGHNA and CDR2 is YNFKEQ. The chain's CDR3 is CASSTGTGGSGEQFF. For the CDR3, the DNA is TGTGCCAGCAGCACCGGGACAGGGGGTTCAGGTGAGCAGTTCTTC.

This clonotype was found many times. This sequence joins TRBV28 and TRBJ2-7; D is uncertain. V was shortened by 8 bases and J by 0 bases, with 8 bases between the two germline ends. Germline V CDR1 and CDR2: MDHEN, SYDVKM. The CDR3 extends over 12 amino acids. Here the CDR3 reads CASQSFSYEQYF. CDR3 DNA sequence: TGTGCCAGCCAATCATTCTCCTACGAGCAGTACTTC.

This clonotype was detected a few times. V usage is TRBV7-2 and J usage is TRBJ2-3; TRBD2 matches 15 bases. Germline trimming cut 3 bases from V and 3 bases from J; bases unmatched to any gene: 1. Germline loops: CDR1 SGHTA, CDR2 FQGNSA. This CDR3 is built from 16 residues. CDR3 sequence (DNA): TGTGCCAGCAGCTTCGGGACTAGCGGGAGGACAGATACGCAGTATTTT. Translation gives CASSFGTSGRTDTQYF.

The sample holds many counts of this clonotype. The V gene is TRBV5-1, the J gene TRBJ2-2; TRBD2 matches at 10 bases. With 6 bases clipped from V and 3 bases from J, the junction kept 8 bases outside the gene matches. Germline CDR1 and CDR2: SGHRS and YFSETQ. The CDR3 is 16 amino acids. The CDR3 DNA follows: TGCGCCAGCACGACAGCGGGAGGGCCGGACACCGGGGAGCTGTTTTTT. It translates to CASTTAGGPDTGELFF.

This chain joins TRBV29-1 and TRBJ2-2, with D unclear. This CDR3 is 14 amino acids long. CDR1 and CDR2 from the germline V gene are SQVTM and ANQGSEA. Trimming pared 4 bases from V and 2 bases from J, leaving 11 bases between. In nucleotides, the CDR3 is TGCAGCGTTGGTGTGGACGCCAACACCGGGGAGCTGTTTTTT. Its translation is CSVGVDANTGELFF.

For this clonotype: A much larger clone differs from this one at a single base, so this may be a read error. The rearrangement joins TRBV9 to TRBJ2-7, with D maybe TRBD2 (5 bases). The CDR3 loop spans 14 amino acids. Germline values: CDR1 SGDLS, CDR2 YYNGEE. Trimming pared 0 bases from V and 4 bases from J, leaving 11 bases between. The CDR3: CASSVGLGRYEQYF. The CDR3 region has the DNA TGTGCCAGCAGCGTAGGCTTGGGGAGATACGAGCAGTACTTC.

This clonotype came up many times. As DNA, the CDR3 is TGTGCCAGCAGCGTAGGGGGCGGAATTAACAATGAGCAGTTCTTC. Protein product: CASSVGGGINNEQFF. The chain is built from TRBV11-2 and TRBJ2-1, with 7 bases identical to TRBD1. J lost 5 bases, V lost 5 bases, and 9 bases had no gene match. Germline V CDR1 and CDR2: SGHAT, FQNNGV. The CDR3 is made up of 15 amino acids.

Points on this clonotype: Relative to the germline gene, one junction end is altered; a read error may explain this. The rearrangement links TRBV2 to TRBJ2-2, with a possible D match to TRBD2 (5 bases). The CDR3 totals 14 residues. Germline assignment: CDR1 SNHLY and CDR2 FYNNEI. The CDR3 is CTSKTDVNTGELFF. The DNA of the CDR3 is TGTACCAGCAAGACGGACGTTAACACCGGGGAGTTGTTTTTT.

This clonotype was observed a few times. The V call is TRBV19, the J call TRBJ2-1; D remains ambiguous. The CDR3 spans 16 residues. The germline V and J ends were trimmed by 5 bases and 3 bases, with 17 bases remaining between them. From germline, CDR1 is LNHDA and CDR2 SQIVND (reference sequence). In DNA, the CDR3 is TGTGCCAGTAGTGCCCCGGCCCTGGGCAGCTACAATGAGCAGTTCTTC. This translates into CASSAPALGSYNEQFF.

The table lists this clonotype with many counts. The chain couples TRBV30 to TRBJ2-2; TRBD1 matches 8 bases. This CDR3 is built from 16 residues. Germline values: CDR1 GTSNPN, CDR2 SVGIG (reference sequence). After removal of 7 bases from V and 2 bases from J, the junction contained 12 bases not matched to a gene. CDR3 DNA sequence: TGTGCCTCCCCTGGAGACAGGGGACTTAACACCGGGGAGCTGTTTTTT. Its protein is CASPGDRGLNTGELFF.

This clonotype was seen many times. The J gene is TRBJ1-1, the V gene TRBV6-2 or TRBV6-3; the D is unclear. CDR1 MNHEY and CDR2 SVGEGT come from the germline V gene. The CDR3 spans 13 residues. V gave up 0 bases and J gave up 2 bases, with 4 bases separating them. The CDR3 protein is CASSYSENTEAFF. CDR3 bases: TGTGCCAGCAGTTACTCAGAAAACACTGAAGCTTTCTTT.

This clonotype was seen a few times. V gene TRBV5-1 combines with J gene TRBJ2-1; D might be TRBD1 (5 bases). CDR1 and CDR2 from the germline V gene are SGHRS and YFSETQ. The CDR3 has 14 residues. Trimming stripped 4 bases from V and 9 bases from J, with 17 bases between. The CDR3 loop reads CASSLQGPGSEQFF. The DNA for the CDR3 is TGCGCCAGCAGCCTGCAGGGCCCAGGAAGTGAGCAGTTCTTC.

The J gene is TRBJ1-4, the V gene TRBV20-1; possible D gene TRBD1, 5 bases. V was pared by 3 bases and J by 0 bases, with 14 bases between. This CDR3 is 16 amino acids long. Germline values: CDR1 DFQATT, CDR2 SNEGSKA (reference sequence). In DNA, the CDR3 is TGCAGTGCTAGGGTCGCGGGGGTTGCAACTAATGAAAAACTGTTTTTT. Translated: CSARVAGVATNEKLFF.

This chain joins TRBV7-8 and TRBJ2-5, with 11 bases fitting TRBD2. The V segment lost 5 bases and the J segment 2 bases; nucleotides outside the gene matches: 7. The germline gives CDR1 SGHVS, CDR2 FQNEAQ. The CDR3 contains 16 residues. For the CDR3, the DNA is TGTGCCAGCAGCCCGAGGACTAGCGGGTGGCAAGAGACCCAGTACTTC. As protein: CASSPRTSGWQETQYF.

This clonotype was detected many times. The chain uses TRBV20-1 and TRBJ1-2, with 10 positions matching TRBD1. The CDR3 consists of 13 residues. CDR1 DFQATT and CDR2 SNEGSKA come from the germline V gene (reference sequence). Trimming took 3 bases from V and 8 from J; bases not matched to a gene: 6. CDR3 amino acids: CSASETGGRGYTF. DNA for the CDR3: TGCAGTGCTAGCGAGACAGGGGGCCGAGGCTACACCTTC.

This clonotype occurred a few times. J is TRBJ2-7 and V is TRBV5-5; the D gene is possibly TRBD1 (5 bases). The germline V gene has CDR1 SGHKS and CDR2 YYEKEE (reference sequence). The CDR3 spans 15 residues. Trimming cost V 2 bases and J 2 bases, with 14 bases left between them. CDR3 residues: CASSFEAGMTYEQYF. The CDR3 bases are TGTGCCAGCAGCTTTGAGGCAGGGATGACCTACGAGCAGTACTTC.

This chain connects TRBV6-1 to TRBJ1-4, with D unresolved. Trimming took off 8 bases at V and 8 bases at J, with 12 bases between the two ends. Germline values: CDR1 MNHNS, CDR2 SASEGT. The CDR3 contains 12 residues. The CDR3 DNA follows: TGTGCCAGCGATTCGGGAGGGGAAAAACTGTTTTTT. This sequence encodes CASDSGGEKLFF.